These 25 T cell receptor beta chains were sequenced from one sample in a study of cytomegalovirus exposure and HLA in healthy donors. Only in-frame clones appear in the TCRdb table, and some are missing; sequencing was by immunoSEQ multiplex PCR. The table has about 160,000 clones, around 90% seen once. The sample comprised PBMCs. The source is a man younger than 30 in good health and CMV-seronegative.

This clone has a single count. This chain uses TRBV11-3 with TRBJ2-1, with TRBD2 matching over 8 bases. V lost 5 bases, J lost 4 bases, and 7 bases stayed unmatched. From germline, CDR1 is SGHNT and CDR2 YENEEA. This CDR3 is built from 15 residues. CDR3 nucleotides: TGTGCCAGCAGCCCCCGACTAGCGTCTTACAATGAGCAGTTCTTC. Translating it yields CASSPRLASYNEQFF.

The rearrangement links TRBV19 to TRBJ2-5, with D unresolved. Per the germline V gene, CDR1 is LNHDA and CDR2 is SQIVND (reference sequence). The CDR3 runs to 15 residues. V was pared by 5 bases and J by 2 bases, with 15 bases between. The CDR3 protein is CASSPWPGRQETQYF. In nucleotides, the CDR3 is TGTGCCAGTAGTCCATGGCCAGGTCGACAAGAGACCCAGTACTTC.

The chain carries TRBV4-2 and TRBJ1-4, with D hard to call. Germline V lookup: CDR1 LGHNA, CDR2 YNFKEQ. The ends were cut back, 0 bases at V and 6 bases at J, with 14 bases in the middle. The CDR3 has 16 residues. The CDR3 protein is CASSQDYTRGHEKLFF. The CDR3 nucleotides are TGTGCCAGCAGCCAAGATTATACCCGAGGTCATGAAAAACTGTTTTTT.

The chain uses TRBV10-3 and TRBJ2-1; 9 bases agree with TRBD1. V was clipped by 4 bases and J by 3 bases; unmatched bases: 13. The CDR3 spans 18 residues. CDR1 is ENHRY, CDR2 SYGVKD, per germline. CDR3 nucleotides: TGTGCCATCAGTGCCGGACAGGGGCGAACCGCAGACTACAATGAGCAGTTCTTC. Translating gives CAISAGQGRTADYNEQFF.

The V call is TRBV27, the J call TRBJ1-5, with 8 nucleotides matching TRBD1. V was pared by 5 bases and J by 1 base, with 16 bases of the junction left unmatched. This CDR3 contains 19 residues. Germline V lookup: CDR1 MNHEY, CDR2 SMNVEV (reference sequence). This CDR3 is CASSINSPGQVKSNQPQHF. CDR3 bases: TGTGCCAGCAGTATCAACTCACCGGGACAGGTAAAGAGCAATCAGCCCCAGCATTTT.

The genes are TRBV11-3 and TRBJ2-7; D may be TRBD2 (5 bases). The germline V gene encodes CDR1 SGHNT and CDR2 YENEEA. The CDR3 consists of 15 residues. Trimming cost V 1 base and J 1 base, with 11 bases left between them. CDR3 amino acids: CASSLGADSSYEQYF. The CDR3, as DNA: TGTGCCAGCAGCTTAGGTGCGGACTCTTCCTACGAGCAGTACTTC.

This sequence joins TRBV5-4 and TRBJ1-5; TRBD1 is a possible D gene (5 bases). V lost 0 bases and J 7 bases, leaving 11 bases between the germline ends. Germline assignment: CDR1 SGHNT and CDR2 YYREEE (reference sequence). The CDR3 totals 14 residues. The CDR3 loop is CASSLESGVQPQHF. The CDR3 DNA is TGTGCCAGCAGCTTGGAGTCGGGGGTCCAGCCCCAGCATTTT. The full variable domain, in which reference TRBV5-4 and TRBJ1-5 provide the parts outside the CDR3, is ETGVTQSPTHLIKTRGQQVTLRCSSQSGHNTVSWYQQALGQGPQFIFQYYREEENGRGNFPPRFSGLQFPNYSSELNVNALELDDSALYLCASSLESGVQPQHFGDGTRLSIL.

The genes are TRBV6-5 and TRBJ1-3; TRBD1 matches at 8 bases. The CDR3 is 14 amino acids. Trimming took 4 bases from V and 2 from J; bases not matched to a gene: 1. Per germline, CDR1 MNHEY and CDR2 SVGAGI. The DNA of the CDR3 is TGTGCCAGCAGTTCGACAGGGGCTGGAAACACCATATATTTT. Its translation is CASSSTGAGNTIYF.

This clone was counted ten times or more. This chain connects TRBV6-5 to TRBJ2-7; 7 nucleotides agree with TRBD1. V was clipped by 4 bases and J by 3 bases; unmatched bases: 6. Germline assignment: CDR1 MNHEY and CDR2 SVGAGI. The CDR3 runs to 14 residues. CDR3 nucleotide sequence: TGTGCCAGCAGTTTCCGGGACAGAGACTACGAGCAGTACTTC. It specifies CASSFRDRDYEQYF.

CDR3 sequence: CAIQSTSGGYTGELFF. CDR3 DNA: TGTGCCATTCAATCTACTAGCGGGGGATACACCGGGGAGCTGTTTTTT. This chain joins TRBV19 and TRBJ2-2; 11 bases line up with TRBD2. Germline V gene lookup returns CDR1 LNHDA and CDR2 SQIVND (reference sequence). The trim removed 10 bases at V and 3 bases at J, leaving 10 bases unmatched. The CDR3 runs to 16 residues.

The chain links TRBV7-9 to TRBJ2-3; 11 bases fit TRBD1. CDR1 and CDR2 from the germline V gene are SEHNR and FQNEAQ (reference sequence). The CDR3 contains 18 residues. The ends lost 5 bases at V and 6 bases at J; junction bases unmatched: 16. This chain's CDR3 is CASSTTSFRDRGWDTQYF. CDR3 nucleotide sequence: TGTGCCAGCAGCACGACCTCCTTTAGGGACAGGGGGTGGGATACGCAGTATTTT.

V and J are TRBV5-1 and TRBJ2-7; TRBD2 matches 9 bases. The CDR3 length is 18 residues. The germline gives CDR1 SGHRS, CDR2 YFSETQ. J lost 3 bases, V lost 0 bases, and 13 bases had no gene match. The CDR3: CASSLEALAGLTGYEQYF. Here the CDR3 DNA reads TGCGCCAGCAGCTTGGAGGCCCTAGCGGGATTAACCGGCTACGAGCAGTACTTC.

The CDR3 reads CASRLTGIHEQYV. CDR3 DNA: TGTGCCAGCAGGCTTACAGGGATCCACGAGCAGTACGTC. The chain couples TRBV28 to TRBJ2-7; D might be TRBD1 (6 bases). V lost 6 bases and J lost 5, with 14 bases in between. This CDR3 is 13 amino acids long. Germline V lookup: CDR1 MDHEN, CDR2 SYDVKM.

This chain uses TRBV27 with TRBJ2-3; TRBD2 is a possible D gene (5 bases). There are 15 residues in the CDR3. Trimming cost V 2 bases and J 2 bases, with 11 bases left between them. Germline CDR1 reads MNHEY; CDR2 reads SMNVEV (reference sequence). The CDR3 sequence is CASSLDPGNTDTQYF. As DNA, the CDR3 is TGTGCCAGCAGTTTAGATCCGGGGAACACAGATACGCAGTATTTT.

The chain carries TRBV2 and TRBJ2-5, with no clear D. V was cut by 11 bases and J by 1 base, with 11 bases left in between. This CDR3 spans 12 amino acids. Germline loops: CDR1 SNHLY, CDR2 FYNNEI. CDR3 residues: CAGYSPQETQYF. The CDR3 nucleotides are TGTGCCGGATACAGCCCCCAAGAGACCCAGTACTTC.

The chain is built from TRBV29-1 and TRBJ2-2, with no clear D. Per germline, CDR1 SQVTM and CDR2 ANQGSEA. V shed 5 bases and J shed 0 bases, with 7 bases lying between them. The CDR3 is 13 residues long. CDR3 nucleotides: TGCAGCGTTAGCGCGCCGAACACCGGGGAGCTGTTTTTT. Its translation is CSVSAPNTGELFF.

V usage is TRBV28 and J usage is TRBJ2-1; D uncertain. This CDR3 region has 12 residues. V gave up 10 bases and J gave up 7 bases, with 14 bases separating them. CDR1 MDHEN and CDR2 SYDVKM come from the germline V gene. In nucleotides, the CDR3 is TGTGCCATGCGCGGTCCCTCAAATGAGCAGTTCTTC. This translates into CAMRGPSNEQFF.

J is TRBJ2-4 and V is TRBV10-2, with 10 bases fitting TRBD2. This CDR3 contains 14 residues. J gave up 3 bases and V 8 bases, and 4 bases lay outside the gene matches. From germline, CDR1 is WSHSY and CDR2 SAAADI. CDR3 DNA: TGCGCCAGCCGGCCTAGCGGGGGCAAAAACATTCAGTACTTC. This translates into CASRPSGGKNIQYF.

The rearrangement links TRBV6-5 to TRBJ2-7; D is perhaps TRBD2 (5 bases). Trimming removed 2 bases at V and 5 bases at J, with 16 bases between. The CDR3 is 15 residues long. Germline assignment: CDR1 MNHEY and CDR2 SVGAGI. CDR3: CASSYEGSGNDEQYF. DNA of the CDR3: TGTGCCAGCAGTTACGAGGGCTCGGGGAATGACGAGCAGTACTTC.

This clone was seen just once. This chain links TRBV19 with TRBJ1-5; TRBD1 matches 7 bases. The CDR3 loop spans 17 amino acids. V gave up 3 bases and J gave up 2 bases; unmatched junction bases: 10. From germline, CDR1 is LNHDA and CDR2 SQIVND (reference sequence). The CDR3 here is CASSITLTGDGNQPQHF. CDR3 nucleotide sequence: TGTGCCAGTAGTATTACCCTCACAGGGGATGGCAATCAGCCCCAGCATTTT.

The genes are TRBV27 and TRBJ2-1, with 8 bases fitting TRBD1. V lost 6 bases and J lost 8; bases outside the gene matches: 3. The CDR3 has 12 residues. CDR1 is MNHEY and CDR2 is SMNVEV in the germline V gene (reference sequence). DNA for the CDR3: TGTGCCAGCAGAATGGGACAGGATGAGCAGTTCTTC. Translated: CASRMGQDEQFF.

The chain carries TRBV6-1 and TRBJ1-3; unclear D gene. The CDR3 totals 13 residues. Germline values: CDR1 MNHNS, CDR2 SASEGT. Trimming left V 7 bases short and J 0 bases short, with 7 bases between. The CDR3 DNA sequence: TGTGCCAGCATTCGGGGCTCTGGAAACACCATATATTTT. It encodes CASIRGSGNTIYF.

V is TRBV7-8 and J is TRBJ2-3, with unresolved D. Germline V gene data show CDR1 as SGHVS and CDR2 as FQNEAQ. The CDR3 consists of 13 residues. Trimming took 1 base from V and 5 from J, leaving 7 bases between them. CDR3 coding DNA: TGTGCCAGCAGCTTAGGGGCAAAAGATACGCAGTATTTT. Translated, it gives CASSLGAKDTQYF.

The chain uses TRBV27 and TRBJ1-1; 7 positions agree with TRBD1. The germline CDR1 and CDR2 sequences are MNHEY and SMNVEV (reference sequence). With 3 bases clipped from V and 5 bases from J, the junction kept 6 bases outside the gene matches. The CDR3 covers 14 residues. CDR3 nucleotide sequence: TGTGCCAGCAGTTTCAACAGGGGAGAGACTGAAGCTTTCTTT. As protein: CASSFNRGETEAFF.

This chain links TRBV29-1 with TRBJ1-4; D may be TRBD1 (6 bases). CDR3 length: 15 residues. The germline V and J ends were trimmed by 6 bases and 8 bases, with 22 bases remaining between them. The germline V gene has CDR1 SQVTM and CDR2 ANQGSEA. The DNA of the CDR3 is TGCAGCGTAAACCTTAGACAGGCGGGTGGAGAAAAACTGTTTTTT. Amino acid sequence: CSVNLRQAGGEKLFF.